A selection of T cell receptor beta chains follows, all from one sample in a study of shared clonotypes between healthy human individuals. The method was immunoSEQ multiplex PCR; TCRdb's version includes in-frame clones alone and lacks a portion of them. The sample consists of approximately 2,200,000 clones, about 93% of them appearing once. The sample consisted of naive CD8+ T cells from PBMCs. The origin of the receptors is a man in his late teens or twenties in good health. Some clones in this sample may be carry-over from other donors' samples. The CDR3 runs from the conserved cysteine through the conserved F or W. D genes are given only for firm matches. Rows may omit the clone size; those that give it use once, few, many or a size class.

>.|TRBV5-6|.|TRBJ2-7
CASSFTGPYEQYF
TGTGCCAGCAGCTTTACAGGGCCCTACGAGCAGTACTTC
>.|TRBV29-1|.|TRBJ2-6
CSVRQGANVLTF
TGCAGCGTTAGGCAGGGGGCCAACGTCCTGACTTTC
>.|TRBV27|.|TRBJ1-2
CASSSPGDGYTF
TGTGCCAGCAGCTCCCCCGGGGATGGCTACACCTTC
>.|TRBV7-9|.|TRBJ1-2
CASSFGGAIGYTF
TGTGCCAGCAGCTTCGGGGGGGCGATTGGCTACACCTTC
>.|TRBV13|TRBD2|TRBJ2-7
CASSSPTSGAYEQYF
TGTGCCAGCAGCTCCCCGACTAGCGGAGCCTACGAGCAGTACTTC
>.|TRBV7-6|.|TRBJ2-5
CASSLAVTSQETQYF
TGTGCCAGCAGCTTAGCGGTAACATCTCAAGAGACCCAGTACTTC
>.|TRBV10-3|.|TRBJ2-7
CAIRQGPGYEQYF
TGTGCCATCAGGCAAGGGCCGGGTTACGAGCAGTACTTC
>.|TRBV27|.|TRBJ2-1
CASSLSGGAGNNEQFF
TGTGCCAGCAGTTTATCCGGTGGGGCAGGTAACAATGAGCAGTTCTTC
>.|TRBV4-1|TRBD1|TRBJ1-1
CASSHPAGDRGLNTEAFF
TGCGCCAGCAGCCACCCCGCGGGGGACAGGGGACTGAACACTGAAGCTTTCTTT
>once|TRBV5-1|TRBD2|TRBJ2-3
CASSLVDTAGVSFTDTQYF
TGCGCCAGCAGCTTGGTTGATACAGCGGGAGTTTCCTTCACAGATACGCAGTATTTT
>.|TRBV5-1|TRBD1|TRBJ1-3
CASSLGQGASGNTIYF
TGCGCCAGCAGCTTGGGACAGGGGGCCTCTGGAAACACCATATATTTT
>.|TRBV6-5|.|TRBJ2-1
CASSYDGHNEQFF
TGTGCCAGCAGTTATGACGGCCACAATGAGCAGTTCTTC
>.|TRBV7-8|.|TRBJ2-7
CASSRDSPSYEQYF
TGTGCCAGCAGCCGGGACTCTCCGTCCTACGAGCAGTACTTC
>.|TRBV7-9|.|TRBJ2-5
CASSPLPGETQYF
TGTGCCAGCAGCCCTCTCCCGGGAGAGACCCAGTACTTC
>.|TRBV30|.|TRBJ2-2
CAWSGPAGELFF
TGTGCCTGGAGTGGGCCGGCCGGGGAGCTGTTTTTT
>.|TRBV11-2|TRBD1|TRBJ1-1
CASSFRDRGTRSTEAFF
TGTGCCAGCAGCTTTCGGGACAGGGGGACACGAAGTACTGAAGCTTTCTTT
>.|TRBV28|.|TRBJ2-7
CASSHTFTDSYEQYF
TGTGCCAGCAGCCACACGTTCACTGATTCCTACGAGCAGTACTTC
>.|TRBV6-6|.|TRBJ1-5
CASSHLDRHGNQPQHF
TGTGCCAGCAGCCACCTGGACAGACATGGCAATCAGCCCCAGCATTTT
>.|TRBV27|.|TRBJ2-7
CASSFGAPPLNYEQYF
TGTGCCAGCAGTTTTGGGGCTCCCCCACTTAACTACGAGCAGTACTTC
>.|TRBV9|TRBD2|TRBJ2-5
CASSAHSRGGETQYF
TGTGCCAGCAGCGCCCATTCCCGGGGGGGAGAGACCCAGTACTTC
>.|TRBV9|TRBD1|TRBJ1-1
CASSAGQGKNTEAFF
TGTGCCAGCAGCGCTGGACAGGGGAAAAACACTGAAGCTTTCTTT
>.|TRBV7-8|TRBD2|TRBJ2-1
CASSFQVAGVSYNEQFF
TGTGCCAGCAGCTTCCAGGTAGCGGGAGTCTCGTACAATGAGCAGTTCTTC
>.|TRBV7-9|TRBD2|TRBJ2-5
CASSPKRGLAEETQYF
TGTGCCAGCAGCCCAAAGAGGGGACTAGCGGAAGAGACCCAGTACTTC
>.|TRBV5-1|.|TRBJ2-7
CASSLARDTLSGEQYF
TGCGCCAGCAGCTTGGCCCGGGACACCCTGTCGGGGGAGCAGTACTTC
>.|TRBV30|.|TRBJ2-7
CAWKGGTSYEQYF
TGTGCCTGGAAAGGCGGTACCTCCTACGAGCAGTACTTC
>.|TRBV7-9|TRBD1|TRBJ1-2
CASSLAGTGNGYTF
TGTGCCAGCAGCTTAGCCGGGACAGGGAATGGCTACACCTTC
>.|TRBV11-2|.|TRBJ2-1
CASSPVWSSYNEQFF
TGTGCCAGCAGCCCTGTCTGGAGCTCCTACAATGAGCAGTTCTTC
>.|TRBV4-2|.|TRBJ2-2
CASSRPTGANTGELFF
TGTGCCAGCAGCCGCCCGACAGGCGCGAACACCGGGGAGCTGTTTTTT
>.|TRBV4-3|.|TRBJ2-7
CASSQMTGQKYF
TGCGCCAGCAGCCAAATGACCGGGCAGAAGTACTTC
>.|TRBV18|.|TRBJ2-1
CASTFESSYNEQFF
TGTGCCAGCACATTCGAGAGCTCCTACAATGAGCAGTTCTTC
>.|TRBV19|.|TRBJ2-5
CASSFQGVLGETQYF
TGTGCCAGTAGCTTCCAGGGAGTTCTAGGAGAGACCCAGTACTTC
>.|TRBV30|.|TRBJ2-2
CAWSVGEPGELFF
TGTGCCTGGAGTGTAGGGGAACCCGGGGAGCTGTTTTTT
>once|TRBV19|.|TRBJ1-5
CASLGGNQPQHF
TGTGCCAGCCTCGGGGGCAATCAGCCCCAGCATTTT
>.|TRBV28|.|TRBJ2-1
CASSSNRGRNSYNEQFF
TGTGCCAGCAGTTCCAATAGAGGGAGGAACTCCTACAATGAGCAGTTCTTC
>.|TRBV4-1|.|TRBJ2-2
CASSQGPVDLAGELFF
TGCGCCAGCAGCCAAGGCCCCGTGGACTTGGCCGGGGAGCTGTTTTTT
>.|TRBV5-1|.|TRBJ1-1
CASSFRSVTEAFF
TGCGCCAGCAGCTTTCGGTCGGTCACTGAAGCTTTCTTT
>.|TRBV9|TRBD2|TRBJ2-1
CASSVAGGEGLYEQFF
TGTGCCAGCAGCGTAGCTGGGGGGGAGGGCCTTTATGAGCAGTTCTTC
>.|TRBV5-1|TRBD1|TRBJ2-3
CASSAWTGETDTQYF
TGCGCCAGCAGCGCCTGGACAGGGGAAACAGATACGCAGTATTTT
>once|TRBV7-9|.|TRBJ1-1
CASSLEFDEAFF
TGTGCCAGCAGCTTAGAGTTCGACGAAGCTTTCTTT
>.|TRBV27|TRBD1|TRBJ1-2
CASSSDRTGRNGYTF
TGTGCCAGCAGTTCAGACCGGACAGGTCGAAATGGCTACACCTTC
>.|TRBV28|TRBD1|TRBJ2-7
CASSSLSGGRGLEFSPYEQYF
TGTGCCAGCAGTTCCCTATCAGGGGGCAGGGGGTTAGAATTTTCTCCCTACGAGCAGTACTTC
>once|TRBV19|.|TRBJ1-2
CASSSDTLYGYTF
TGTGCCAGTAGTTCGGACACCCTCTATGGCTACACCTTC
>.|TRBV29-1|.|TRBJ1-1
CCGQMNTEAFF
TGCTGTGGGCAGATGAACACTGAAGCTTTCTTT
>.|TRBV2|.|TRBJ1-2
CASSEGTNYGYTF
TGTGCCAGCAGTGAGGGCACCAACTATGGCTACACCTTC
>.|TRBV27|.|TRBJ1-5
CASRHSRYSNQPQHF
TGTGCCAGCAGGCACAGCCGATATAGCAATCAGCCCCAGCATTTT
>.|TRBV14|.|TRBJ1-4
CASGFVGEKLFF
TGTGCCAGTGGGTTCGTTGGAGAAAAACTGTTTTTT
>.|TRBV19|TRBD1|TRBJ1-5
CASSTYRGPGNQPQHF
TGTGCCAGTAGTACCTACAGGGGGCCGGGCAATCAGCCCCAGCATTTT
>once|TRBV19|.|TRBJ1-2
CASSIADLGHYGYTF
TGTGCCAGTAGTATAGCAGACCTGGGCCACTATGGCTACACCTTC
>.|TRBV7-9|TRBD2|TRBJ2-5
CASSLRASGSRETQYF
TGTGCCAGCAGCTTAAGGGCTAGCGGGAGTCGGGAGACCCAGTACTTC
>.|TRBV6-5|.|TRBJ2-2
CASRPTWGGTGELFF
TGTGCCAGCAGGCCGACCTGGGGCGGGACCGGGGAGCTGTTTTTT
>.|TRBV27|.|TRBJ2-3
CASSLVGTYTDTQYF
TGTGCCAGCAGTTTAGTGGGGACATACACAGATACGCAGTATTTT
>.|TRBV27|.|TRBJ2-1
CASSLPGPRSFYNEQFF
TGTGCCAGCAGTCTTCCGGGACCCCGTTCTTTCTACAATGAGCAGTTCTTC
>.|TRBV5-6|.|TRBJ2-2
CASSPVWDTGELFF
TGTGCCAGCAGCCCCGTTTGGGACACCGGGGAGCTGTTTTTT
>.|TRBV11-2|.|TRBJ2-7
CASSLAFGWSSSYEQYF
TGTGCCAGCAGCTTAGCGTTTGGTTGGTCGAGCTCCTACGAGCAGTACTTC
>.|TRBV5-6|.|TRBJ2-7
CASSFQAGYDEQYF
TGTGCCAGCAGCTTCCAGGCTGGATATGACGAGCAGTACTTC